The 20 T cell receptor beta chains presented below share a single source sample, sequenced in a study of beta chain features in type 1 diabetes. What these receptors recognize is not known. Of the isolated RNA, all was reverse transcribed, and so the sequenced material was expressed TCRB transcripts. Profiled with immunoSEQ multiplex PCR; TCRdb holds only in-frame clones, not every one. The sample records 350,000 to 400,000 clones, over 9.5% being singletons. Study findings and constraints: The study found moderately but significantly shorter TCRB CDR3s in all four CD4+ subsets of Type 1 diabetes patients.

Sequences were obtained from naive CD4+ T cells from blood. The receptor source for this set is a woman under 30 with type 1 diabetes.

The chain links TRBV19 to TRBJ1-5, with D maybe TRBD1 (5 bases). The V end lost 4 bases, the J end lost 5 bases, and 15 bases lay between the germline ends. This CDR3 is built from 15 residues. Germline V gives CDR1 LNHDA, CDR2 SQIVND (reference sequence). For the CDR3, the DNA is TGTGCCAGTAGTACACAGTCGGGGGGTGATCAGCCCCAGCATTTT. This sequence encodes CASSTQSGGDQPQHF.

This clone has only a few counts. V gene TRBV27 combines with J gene TRBJ2-4; D may be TRBD1 (5 bases). Germline CDR1 and CDR2: MNHEY and SMNVEV (reference sequence). V lost 2 bases, J lost 7 bases, and 9 bases lay in between. There are 13 residues in the CDR3. This chain's CDR3 is CASSLIGANIQYF. CDR3 nucleotides: TGTGCCAGCAGTTTAATTGGGGCGAACATTCAGTACTTC.

This chain links TRBV10-3 with TRBJ2-7, with 7 bases matching TRBD2. This CDR3 region has 14 residues. V shed 6 bases, J shed 6 bases, and the junction held 11 bases outside the gene matches. The V gene's germline CDR1 is ENHRY and CDR2 SYGVKD. CDR3 amino acids: CAIRSWGRAAEQYF. CDR3 in DNA: TGTGCCATCAGGTCGTGGGGGAGGGCTGCCGAGCAGTACTTC.

This clone was observed a few times. The rearrangement joins TRBV5-4 to TRBJ1-2; a possible D gene is TRBD1 (5 bases). V was trimmed by 4 bases and J by 4 bases, leaving 11 bases between them. This CDR3 has 13 amino acids. The V gene's germline CDR1 is SGHNT and CDR2 YYREEE (reference sequence). The DNA of the CDR3 is TGTGCCAGCAGCGAAGACAGCAGCTATGGCTACACCTTC. This sequence encodes CASSEDSSYGYTF.

The genes are TRBV6-5 and TRBJ2-4; the D is unclear. Trimming stripped 0 bases from V and 8 bases from J, with 11 bases between. The germline CDR1 and CDR2 sequences are MNHEY and SVGAGI. The CDR3 contains 14 residues. For the CDR3, the DNA is TGTGCCAGCAGTTACTCGTACAGTTCGGACATTCAGTACTTC. Encoded protein: CASSYSYSSDIQYF.

V and J are TRBV5-1 and TRBJ1-1; D remains unclear. Germline CDR1 is SGHRS and CDR2 is YFSETQ. CDR3 size: 13 residues. The V end lost 3 bases, the J end lost 0 bases, and 6 bases lay between the germline ends. This chain's CDR3 is CASSWRVNTEAFF. The CDR3 DNA follows: TGCGCCAGCAGCTGGAGAGTGAACACTGAAGCTTTCTTT.

This clone has a handful of counts. The chain recombines TRBV9 with TRBJ2-7, with 10 positions matching TRBD2. This CDR3 is 19 amino acids long. CDR1 and CDR2 (germline): SGDLS, YYNGEE. J was trimmed by 2 bases and V by 0 bases; bases with no gene match: 14. Written as DNA, the CDR3 is TGTGCCAGCAGCGTAGCTCCCTCCGGACTAGCGGCGGGTACCTACGAGCAGTACTTC. Protein: CASSVAPSGLAAGTYEQYF.

The sample holds a few counts of this clone. The chain has TRBV5-1 and TRBJ1-1; D possibly corresponds to TRBD1 (6 bases). V gave up 4 bases and J gave up 8 bases, with 15 bases separating them. Germline V lookup: CDR1 SGHRS, CDR2 YFSETQ. There are 13 residues in the CDR3. The CDR3 region is CASSPDSGREAFF. The CDR3 DNA reads TGCGCCAGCAGCCCGGACAGCGGTCGGGAAGCTTTCTTT.

This clone was counted between two and nine times. The CDR3 DNA follows: TGTGCCAGCAGTACTCGTCTAGAGAACACTGAAGCTTTCTTT. Encoded protein: CASSTRLENTEAFF. The chain recombines TRBV7-6 with TRBJ1-1; D ambiguous. Germline V gene data show CDR1 as SGHVS and CDR2 as FNYEAQ. The CDR3 extends over 14 amino acids. With 6 bases removed from V and 1 base from J, the gap between germline ends came to 12 bases.

V and J are TRBV28 and TRBJ2-7; 8 bases align to TRBD1. V lost 8 bases, J lost 3 bases, and 9 bases stayed unmatched. Germline V gives CDR1 MDHEN, CDR2 SYDVKM. The CDR3 covers 14 residues. CDR3: CASSRTGIFYEQYF. As DNA, the CDR3 is TGTGCCAGCTCCAGGACAGGGATTTTCTACGAGCAGTACTTC.

This clone was observed a handful of times. This chain joins TRBV11-2 and TRBJ1-1; tentatively, D is TRBD1 (5 bases). V lost 0 bases and J 4 bases, leaving 9 bases between the germline ends. The CDR3 totals 14 residues. CDR1 and CDR2 from the germline V gene are SGHAT and FQNNGV. The CDR3 DNA follows: TGTGCCAGCAGCTTAGAAAGACAGTCCACTGAAGCTTTCTTT. Translating it yields CASSLERQSTEAFF.

This chain uses TRBV4-1 with TRBJ1-5; weak D call: TRBD1 (5 bases). The germline CDR1 and CDR2 sequences are MGHRA and YSYEKL. There are 14 residues in the CDR3. V lost 7 bases and J lost 2, with 12 bases in between. The CDR3 DNA follows: TGCGCCAGCAACCCGGGGGTTGGCAATCAGCCCCAGCATTTT. Its protein product is CASNPGVGNQPQHF.

This clone was counted only a few times. The V call is TRBV5-1, the J call TRBJ2-5; possibly TRBD1 for D (6 bases). Germline values: CDR1 SGHRS, CDR2 YFSETQ. The CDR3 is 15 amino acids. V lost 3 bases and J 4 bases, leaving 16 bases between the germline ends. CDR3 loop: CASSSGQPPGETQYF. Here the CDR3 DNA reads TGCGCCAGCAGCTCCGGACAGCCTCCCGGAGAGACCCAGTACTTC.

The CDR3: CASTDRGRGYTF. CDR3 nucleotide sequence: TGTGCCAGCACCGACAGGGGACGCGGCTACACCTTC. The chain has TRBV5-6 and TRBJ1-2; 8 nucleotides match TRBD1. This CDR3 has 12 residues. The V gene end was trimmed by 6 bases and the J gene end by 8 bases; junction bases not matched to a gene: 6. CDR1 SGHDT and CDR2 YYEEEE come from the germline V gene.

This chain links TRBV28 with TRBJ1-2; no clear D gene. V gave up 4 bases and J gave up 5 bases, with 14 bases separating them. The CDR3 runs 14 residues. CDR1 is MDHEN and CDR2 is SYDVKM in the germline V gene. The CDR3 coding sequence is TGTGCCAGCAGTTCCCCCGGGGAGGTATATGGCTACACCTTC. It codes for CASSSPGEVYGYTF.

The sample holds a few counts of this clone. Other DNA sequences of this sample code for an identical CDR3. V gene TRBV28 combines with J gene TRBJ2-7; no firm D call. Germline values: CDR1 MDHEN, CDR2 SYDVKM. The V end was cut by 3 bases, the J end by 1 base, with 4 bases between. This CDR3 contains 12 residues. The CDR3 DNA follows: TGTGCCAGCAGTTTTCTGTCCTACGAGCAGTACTTC. It translates to CASSFLSYEQYF.

The chain carries TRBV5-1 and TRBJ2-1; 7 nucleotides agree with TRBD2. The CDR3 totals 14 residues. In germline, CDR1 is SGHRS, CDR2 YFSETQ. V dropped 0 bases and J dropped 5; count of bases not matched to a gene: 2. CDR3 loop: CASSLGGLDNEQFF. CDR3 DNA sequence: TGCGCCAGCAGCTTGGGCGGACTAGACAATGAGCAGTTCTTC.

This clone was detected a few times. V is TRBV7-3 and J is TRBJ2-7, with 8 bases matching TRBD2. Germline CDR1 and CDR2: SGHTA and FQGTGA. Trimming cost V 5 bases and J 2 bases; bases outside gene matches: 5. The CDR3 runs to 14 residues. The CDR3 loop is CASSRSGGAYEQYF. DNA for the CDR3: TGTGCCAGCAGCCGGAGCGGGGGAGCCTACGAGCAGTACTTC.

This clone was found a few times. The chain is built from TRBV6-1 and TRBJ2-1; the D gene is possibly TRBD2 (7 bases). V lost 6 bases and J 4 bases, leaving 16 bases between the germline ends. CDR3 length equals 15 residues. Germline assignment: CDR1 MNHNS and CDR2 SASEGT. DNA for the CDR3: TGTGCCAGCAGACCCGGGGGGCGGGGATACAATGAGCAGTTCTTC. The encoded protein is CASRPGGRGYNEQFF.

V gene TRBV9 combines with J gene TRBJ2-7; D remains ambiguous. The CDR3 spans 11 residues. Trimming pared 3 bases from V and 4 bases from J, leaving 5 bases between. Germline assignment: CDR1 SGDLS and CDR2 YYNGEE. The CDR3, as DNA: TGTGCCAGCAGCGCGGGTTACGAGCAGTACTTC. Translation gives CASSAGYEQYF.